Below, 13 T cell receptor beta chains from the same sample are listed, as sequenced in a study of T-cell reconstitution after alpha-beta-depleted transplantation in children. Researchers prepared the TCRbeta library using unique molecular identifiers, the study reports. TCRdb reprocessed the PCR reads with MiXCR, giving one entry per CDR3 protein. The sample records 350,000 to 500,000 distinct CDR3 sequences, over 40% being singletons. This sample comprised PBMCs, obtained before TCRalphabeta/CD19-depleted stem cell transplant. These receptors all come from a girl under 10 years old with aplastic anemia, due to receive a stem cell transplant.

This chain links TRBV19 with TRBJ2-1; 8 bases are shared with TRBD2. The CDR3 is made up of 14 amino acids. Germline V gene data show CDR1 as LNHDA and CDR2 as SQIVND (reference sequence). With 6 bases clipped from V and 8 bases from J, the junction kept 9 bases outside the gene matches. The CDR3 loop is CASSTGTSGDEQFF. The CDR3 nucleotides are TGTGCCAGTAGCACCGGGACTAGTGGGGATGAGCAGTTCTTC.

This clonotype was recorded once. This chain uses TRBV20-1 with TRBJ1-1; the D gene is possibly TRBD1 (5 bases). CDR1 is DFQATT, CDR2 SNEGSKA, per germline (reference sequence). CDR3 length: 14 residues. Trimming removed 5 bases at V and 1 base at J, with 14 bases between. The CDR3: CSALLVTANTEAFF. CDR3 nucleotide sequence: TGCAGTGCTCTCCTCGTGACAGCGAACACTGAAGCTTTCTTT.

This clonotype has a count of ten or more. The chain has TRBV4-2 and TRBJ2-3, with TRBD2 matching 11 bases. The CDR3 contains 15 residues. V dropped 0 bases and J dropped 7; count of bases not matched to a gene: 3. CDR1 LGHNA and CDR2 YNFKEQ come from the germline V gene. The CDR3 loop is CASSQEGTSGYTQYF. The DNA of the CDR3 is TGTGCCAGCAGCCAAGAAGGGACTAGCGGATATACGCAGTATTTT.

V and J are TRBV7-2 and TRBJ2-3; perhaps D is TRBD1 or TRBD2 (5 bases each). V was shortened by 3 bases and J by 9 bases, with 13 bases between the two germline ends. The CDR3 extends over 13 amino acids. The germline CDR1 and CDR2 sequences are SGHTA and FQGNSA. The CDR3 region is CASSLGVYATQYF. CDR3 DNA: TGTGCCAGCAGCTTGGGGGTTTATGCCACGCAGTATTTT.

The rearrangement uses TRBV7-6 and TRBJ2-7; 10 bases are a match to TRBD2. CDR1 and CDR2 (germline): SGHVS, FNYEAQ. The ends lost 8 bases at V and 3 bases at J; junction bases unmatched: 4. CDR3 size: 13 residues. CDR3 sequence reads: CASVPSGSYEQYF. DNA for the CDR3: TGTGCCAGCGTCCCTAGCGGGAGCTACGAGCAGTACTTC.

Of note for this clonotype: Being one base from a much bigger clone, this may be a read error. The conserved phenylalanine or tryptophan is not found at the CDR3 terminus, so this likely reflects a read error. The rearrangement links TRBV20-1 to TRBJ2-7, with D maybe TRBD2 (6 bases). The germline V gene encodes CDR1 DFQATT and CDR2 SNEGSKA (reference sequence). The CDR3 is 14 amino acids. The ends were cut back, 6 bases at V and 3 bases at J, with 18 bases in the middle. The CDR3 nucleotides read TGCAGTGCGGCCAGCGGAGGGGAGGACTACGAGCAGTACTCC. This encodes CSAASGGEDYEQYS.

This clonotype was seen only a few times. The CDR3: CASSLSDGRVTTQYF. CDR3 in DNA: TGTGCCAGCAGCTTAAGCGACGGGAGAGTCACAACGCAGTATTTT. The chain uses TRBV7-2 and TRBJ2-3; maybe TRBD2 (6 bases). V was clipped by 2 bases and J by 9 bases, with 18 bases between them. The CDR3 is 15 amino acids. CDR1 and CDR2 from the germline V gene are SGHTA and FQGNSA.

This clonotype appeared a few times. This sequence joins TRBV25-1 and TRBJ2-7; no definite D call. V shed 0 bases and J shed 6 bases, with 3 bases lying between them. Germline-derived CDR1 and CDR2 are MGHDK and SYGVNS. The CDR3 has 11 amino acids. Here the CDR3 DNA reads TGTGCCAGCAGTGAATACCCCGAGCAGTACTTC. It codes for CASSEYPEQYF.

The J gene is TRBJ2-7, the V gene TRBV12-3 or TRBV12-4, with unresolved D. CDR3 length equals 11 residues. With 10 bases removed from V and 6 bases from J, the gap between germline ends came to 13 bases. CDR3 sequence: CAIHKGIEQYF. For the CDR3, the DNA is TGTGCCATCCATAAGGGTATCGAGCAGTACTTC.

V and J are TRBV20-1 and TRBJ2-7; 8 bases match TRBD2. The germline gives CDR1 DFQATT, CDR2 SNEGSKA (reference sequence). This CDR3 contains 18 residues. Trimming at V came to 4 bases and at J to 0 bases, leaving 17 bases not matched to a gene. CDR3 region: CSAKAFPPSSGSSYEQYF. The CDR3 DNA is TGCAGTGCTAAAGCATTCCCACCGTCGAGCGGGAGCTCCTACGAGCAGTACTTC.

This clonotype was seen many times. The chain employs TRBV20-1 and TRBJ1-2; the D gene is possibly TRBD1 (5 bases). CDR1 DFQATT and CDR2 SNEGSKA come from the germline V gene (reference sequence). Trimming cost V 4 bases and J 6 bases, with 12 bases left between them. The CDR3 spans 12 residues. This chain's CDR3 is CSAKWGRNGYTF. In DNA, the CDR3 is TGCAGTGCTAAATGGGGACGGAATGGCTACACCTTC.

CDR3 nucleotides: TGTGCCAGCAGTGAAGGGGCCCGGACAGGGGTTGTCTCTGGGGCCAACGTCCTGACTTTC. This codes for CASSEGARTGVVSGANVLTF. The chain carries TRBV25-1 and TRBJ2-6; 9 bases line up with TRBD1. The J segment lost 0 bases and the V segment lost 2 bases, leaving 11 bases of the junction unmatched. This CDR3 has 20 amino acids. Germline V gene lookup returns CDR1 MGHDK and CDR2 SYGVNS.

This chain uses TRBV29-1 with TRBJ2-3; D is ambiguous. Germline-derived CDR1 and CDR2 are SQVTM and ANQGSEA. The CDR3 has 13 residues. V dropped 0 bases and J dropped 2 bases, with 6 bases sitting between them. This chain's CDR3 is CSVEDPYTDTQYF. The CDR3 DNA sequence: TGCAGCGTTGAAGATCCCTACACAGATACGCAGTATTTT.